This T cell receptor beta chain was observed in a study of T cells in Graves' hyperthyroidism and ophthalmopathy (dated 2019 in TCRdb). Background for the entire study: Peripheral blood samples were taken at initial diagnosis, before any treatment was given. To identify TCR V-J signatures that set the groups apart, the researchers used a discovery cohort of 95 to 100 patients, made up of roughly 45 with Graves' ophthalmopathy and about 60 with stable Graves' hyperthyroidism. Prospective prediction of ophthalmopathy was tested in an independent validation cohort of 18 to 20 hyperthyroidism patients and 17 patients who later progressed to ophthalmopathy. For training and testing, the 100 or so patients in the discovery cohort were randomly divided in a 7:3 ratio. The study also compared thyroid tissue and blood T-cell repertoires from over 5 Graves' hyperthyroidism patients. After blood sampling, hyperthyroidism patients were treated with methimazole at a starting dose of 30 mg daily, and ophthalmopathy patients were treated with high-dose intravenous methylprednisolone. The paper describes TCR Vbeta CDR3 sequencing of about 140 peripheral blood samples, made up of roughly 45 ophthalmopathy patients, 70 to 80 hyperthyroidism patients and 17 progressor patients. Overall study results and their limits: In validation, the model predicted progression to ophthalmopathy with around 71% sensitivity and less than 75% specificity, a median of 6.5 months before onset. Most expanded thyroid clonotypes (frequency above 0.001) were also detected in blood, suggesting blood repertoires may reflect thyroid immune responses. In cross-validation, a model built on a 13 V-J signature told ophthalmopathy apart from stable hyperthyroidism with 85% to 90% sensitivity and about 81% specificity, and in testing the same model reached 80%/75%. Sample size was not statistically predetermined, and blinding of investigators to group allocation was not performed.

The hyperthyroidism patients were between 18 and 65 years old and newly diagnosed, with a disease duration of less than 2 months. Patients with uncontrolled infections, other autoimmune diseases, pregnancy or lactation were excluded. Diagnoses were established on the basis of clinical symptoms, serum thyroxine and TRAb, thyroid ultrasound, and orbital computed tomography. Blood from progressor patients was collected at the time of first diagnosis with hyperthyroidism, before any ophthalmopathy symptoms had appeared. Ficoll-Paque density gradient centrifugation was used to isolate PBMCs from 10 ml of fresh peripheral blood. Progressor patients were first diagnosed with Graves' hyperthyroidism and then developed ophthalmopathy during follow-up. Total RNA was extracted with Trizol reagent, and quality was checked on an Agilent 2100 Bioanalyzer. The TCR beta CDR3 regions were amplified from RNA transcripts. The first round of RT-PCR for the TCR CDR3 was performed with the HTBI primer set and the Qiagen OneStep RT-PCR kit. Libraries were constructed in a second round of multiplex PCR, after which size selection and purification were performed. Paired-end sequencing of the libraries was performed with 100 bp reads on an Illumina HiSeq2000. From the authors' description of their analysis: SOAPnuke was used to process the raw data, with reads discarded if the reads contained adapters or uncalled bases, had a mean Phred below 15, or lacked an exact constant-primer or identifier match. COPE v1.2.5 was used to merge the high-quality paired reads, and each unique nucleotide sequence was defined as a clonotype. Clonotypes were aligned to IMGT TRBV, TRBD and TRBJ reference segments using MiTCR v1.1. The analysis was restricted to V-J combinations with a frequency above 0.0001, which together covered 99.2% of the repertoires. A TCS score was defined as the ratio of F50 (clonal expansion) to E x V (chaos), with BLOSUM62-based TCRdist applied between CDR3 peptides within each V-J. Welch's t-statistics and random forest reduced roughly 540 V-J features to 13, which were used in a naive Bayes classifier (R e1071). The public reads were reanalyzed by TCRdb: fastp trimming at Q25, MiXCR alignment, in-frame beta chains only. All rows with the same CDR3 protein become a single entry with the most common DNA and genes. For this entry, the V and J calls and clone size follow TCRdb and not the study's own pipeline. This sample lists fewer than 500,000 distinct CDR3 sequences; 13% were detected once. The ten largest account for roughly 20% of the sample.

About this clonotype itself: It lacks a known antigen. Nothing much larger sits one base from this clone, and base qualities are not available.

CDR1 MGHDK and CDR2 SYGVNS are derived from the germline V gene. The V end loses 3 bases and the J end loses 4 bases, and a stretch of 18 bases separates them. From the cysteine through the phenylalanine, the CDR3 covers 16 amino acids. Only CDR3 DNA remains: 48 bases, in frame from the first base. The clonotype was recovered from a man under 40 with Graves' hyperthyroidism that later progressed to Graves' ophthalmopathy. The rearranged chain carries TRBV25-1 and TRBJ1-2; the D region possibly corresponds to TRBD1 (5 bases align). The material sequenced was blood. CDR3 reads: CASSEGKPGLGYGYTF. The DNA is TGTGCCAGCAGTGAGGGCAAGCCGGGACTTGGCTATGGCTACACCTTC.